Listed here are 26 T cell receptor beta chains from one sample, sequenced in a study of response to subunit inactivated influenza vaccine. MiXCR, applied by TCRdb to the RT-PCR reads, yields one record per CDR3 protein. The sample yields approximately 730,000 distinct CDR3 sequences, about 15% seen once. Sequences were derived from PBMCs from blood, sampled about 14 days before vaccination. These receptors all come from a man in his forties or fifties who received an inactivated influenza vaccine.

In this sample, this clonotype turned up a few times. DNA for the CDR3: TGTGCCAGCAGTCCTCCCGGCACCGGGACAGCGAACCTGGGGCAGTACTTC. This encodes CASSPPGTGTANLGQYF. The chain links TRBV28 to TRBJ2-7, with 7 bases aligning to TRBD1. CDR3 length: 17 residues. In germline, CDR1 is MDHEN, CDR2 SYDVKM. With V trimmed by 5 bases and J by 9 bases, 22 bases remained unmatched.

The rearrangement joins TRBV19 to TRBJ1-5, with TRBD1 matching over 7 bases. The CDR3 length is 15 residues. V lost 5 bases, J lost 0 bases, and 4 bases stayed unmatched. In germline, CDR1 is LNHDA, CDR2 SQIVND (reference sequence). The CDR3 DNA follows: TGTGCCAGTAGTCACACAGGGGTTAGCAATCAGCCCCAGCATTTT. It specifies CASSHTGVSNQPQHF.

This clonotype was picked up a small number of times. This CDR3 reads CASSGADGYYNEQFF. CDR3 in DNA: TGTGCCAGCAGTGGGGCGGACGGCTACTACAATGAGCAGTTCTTC. V and J are TRBV25-1 and TRBJ2-1; D not resolved. Trimming stripped 4 bases from V and 3 bases from J, with 13 bases between. The length of the CDR3 is 15 residues. CDR1 and CDR2 from the germline V gene are MGHDK and SYGVNS.

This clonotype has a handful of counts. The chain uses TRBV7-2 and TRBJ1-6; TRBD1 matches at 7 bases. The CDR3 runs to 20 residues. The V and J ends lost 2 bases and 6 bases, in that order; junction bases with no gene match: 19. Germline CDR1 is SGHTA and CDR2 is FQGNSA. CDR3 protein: CASSLSPGGVGWVANSPLHF. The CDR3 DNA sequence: TGTGCCAGCAGCTTATCGCCAGGGGGGGTAGGCTGGGTTGCTAATTCACCCCTCCACTTT.

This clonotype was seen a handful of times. The CDR3 DNA reads as TGCGCCAGCAGCCAGGTGACAGCATCCTACGAGCAGTACTTC. Translation: CASSQVTASYEQYF. The genes are TRBV4-3 and TRBJ2-7; D might be TRBD1 (5 bases). The V end lost 3 bases, the J end lost 1 base, and 10 bases lay between the germline ends. There are 14 residues in the CDR3. Germline CDR1 LGHNA, CDR2 YSLEER.

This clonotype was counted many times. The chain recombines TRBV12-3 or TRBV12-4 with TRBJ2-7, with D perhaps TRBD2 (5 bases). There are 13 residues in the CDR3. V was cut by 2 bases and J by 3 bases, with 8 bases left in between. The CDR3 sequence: CASSLRAGYEQYF. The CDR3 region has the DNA TGTGCCAGCAGTTTAAGGGCGGGCTACGAGCAGTACTTC.

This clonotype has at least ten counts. Here the CDR3 reads CSAGTGLMNTEAFF. CDR3 nucleotides: TGCAGTGCTGGTACAGGGCTCATGAACACTGAAGCTTTCTTT. This rearrangement joins TRBV20-1 to TRBJ1-1, with a tentative D call TRBD1 (6 bases). Germline lookup yields CDR1 DFQATT and CDR2 SNEGSKA (reference sequence). The CDR3 covers 14 residues. V was shortened by 5 bases and J by 0 bases, with 13 bases between the two germline ends.

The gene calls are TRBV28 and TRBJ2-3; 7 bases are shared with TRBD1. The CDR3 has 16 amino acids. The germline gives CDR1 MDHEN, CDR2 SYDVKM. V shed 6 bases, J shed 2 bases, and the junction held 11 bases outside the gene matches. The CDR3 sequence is CASRGWTGGLTDTQYF. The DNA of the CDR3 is TGTGCCAGCAGGGGGTGGACAGGAGGACTCACAGATACGCAGTATTTT.

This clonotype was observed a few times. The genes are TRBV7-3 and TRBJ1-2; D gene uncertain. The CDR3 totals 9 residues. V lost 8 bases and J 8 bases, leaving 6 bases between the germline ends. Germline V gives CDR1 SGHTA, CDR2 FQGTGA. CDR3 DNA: TGTGCCAGCCCGGGGGGCTACACCTTC. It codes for CASPGGYTF.

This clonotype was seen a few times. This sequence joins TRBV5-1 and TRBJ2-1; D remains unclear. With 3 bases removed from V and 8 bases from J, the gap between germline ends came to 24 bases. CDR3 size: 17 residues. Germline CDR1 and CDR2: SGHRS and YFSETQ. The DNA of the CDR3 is TGCGCCAGCAGCTCACGACCGGGCTCCGCTACGGGTCATGAGCAGTTCTTC. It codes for CASSSRPGSATGHEQFF.

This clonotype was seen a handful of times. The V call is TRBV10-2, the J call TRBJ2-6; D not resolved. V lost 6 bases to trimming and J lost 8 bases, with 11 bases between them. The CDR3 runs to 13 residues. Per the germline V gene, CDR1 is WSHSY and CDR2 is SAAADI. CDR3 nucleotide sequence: TGCGCCAGCAGCCCAAGTATGTCCAACGTCCTGACTTTC. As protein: CASSPSMSNVLTF.

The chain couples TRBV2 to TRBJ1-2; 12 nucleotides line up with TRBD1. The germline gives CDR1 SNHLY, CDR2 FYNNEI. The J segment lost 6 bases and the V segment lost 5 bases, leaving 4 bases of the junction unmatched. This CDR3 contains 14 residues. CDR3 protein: CASSTGQGANGYTF. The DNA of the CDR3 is TGTGCCAGCAGTACGGGACAGGGGGCTAATGGCTACACCTTC.

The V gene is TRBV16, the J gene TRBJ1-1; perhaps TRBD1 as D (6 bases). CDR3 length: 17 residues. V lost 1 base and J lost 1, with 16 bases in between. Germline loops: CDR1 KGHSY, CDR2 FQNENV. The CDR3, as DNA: TGTGCCAGCAGCCAATTTTCGGGGGCGCGGGGGAACACTGAAGCTTTCTTT. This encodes CASSQFSGARGNTEAFF.

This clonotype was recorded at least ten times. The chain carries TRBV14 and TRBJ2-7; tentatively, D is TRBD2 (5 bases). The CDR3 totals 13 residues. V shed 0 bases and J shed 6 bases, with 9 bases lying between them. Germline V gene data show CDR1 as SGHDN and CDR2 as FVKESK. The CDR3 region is CASSQDLRGEQYF. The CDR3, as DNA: TGTGCCAGCAGCCAAGATTTACGGGGCGAGCAGTACTTC.

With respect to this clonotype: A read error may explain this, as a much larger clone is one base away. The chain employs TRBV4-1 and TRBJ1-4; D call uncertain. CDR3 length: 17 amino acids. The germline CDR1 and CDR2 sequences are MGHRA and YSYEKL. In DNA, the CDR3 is TGCGCCAGCAGCCAAGTTGTGGGGATACGGGTCGATGACAAACTGTTTTTT. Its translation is CASSQVVGIRVDDKLFF.

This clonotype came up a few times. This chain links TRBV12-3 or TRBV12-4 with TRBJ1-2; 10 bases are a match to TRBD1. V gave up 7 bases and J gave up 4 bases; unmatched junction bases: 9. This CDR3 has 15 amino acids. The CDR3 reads CASTSGQGNSYGYTF. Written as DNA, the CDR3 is TGTGCCAGCACCTCGGGACAGGGGAATAGCTATGGCTACACCTTC.

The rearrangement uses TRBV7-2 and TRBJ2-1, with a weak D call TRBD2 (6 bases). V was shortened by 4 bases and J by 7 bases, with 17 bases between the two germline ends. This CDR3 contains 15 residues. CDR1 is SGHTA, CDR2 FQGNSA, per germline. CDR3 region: CASSSGLPGSNEQFF. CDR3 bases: TGTGCCAGCAGCTCGGGACTGCCAGGCTCTAATGAGCAGTTCTTC.

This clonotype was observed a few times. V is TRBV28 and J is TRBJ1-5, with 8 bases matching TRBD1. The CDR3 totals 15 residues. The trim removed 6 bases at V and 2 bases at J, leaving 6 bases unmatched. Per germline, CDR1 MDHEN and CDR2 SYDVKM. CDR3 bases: TGTGCCAGCAGAACAGGGGGATTCGGCAATCAGCCCCAGCATTTT. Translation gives CASRTGGFGNQPQHF.

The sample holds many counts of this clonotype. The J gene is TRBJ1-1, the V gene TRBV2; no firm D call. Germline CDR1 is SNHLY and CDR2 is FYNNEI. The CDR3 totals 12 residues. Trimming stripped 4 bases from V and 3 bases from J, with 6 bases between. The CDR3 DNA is TGTGCCAGCAGTGTGCAACACACTGAAGCTTTCTTT. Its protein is CASSVQHTEAFF.

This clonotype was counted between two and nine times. CDR3 in amino acids: CASSLERQGYNEQFF. The CDR3 coding sequence is TGTGCCAGCAGCTTAGAAAGACAGGGATACAATGAGCAGTTCTTC. The chain carries TRBV7-2 and TRBJ2-1, with 7 bases lining up with TRBD1. Germline loops: CDR1 SGHTA, CDR2 FQGNSA. This CDR3 comprises 15 residues. V gave up 1 base and J gave up 4 bases; unmatched junction bases: 4.

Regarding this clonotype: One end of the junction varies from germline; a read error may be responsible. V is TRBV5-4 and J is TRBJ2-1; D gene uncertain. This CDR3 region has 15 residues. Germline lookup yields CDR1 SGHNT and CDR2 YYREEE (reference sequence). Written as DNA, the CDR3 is TGTTCCAGCAGCCCCGAGGCTAGTGCCTACAATGAGCAGTTCTTC. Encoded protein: CSSSPEASAYNEQFF.

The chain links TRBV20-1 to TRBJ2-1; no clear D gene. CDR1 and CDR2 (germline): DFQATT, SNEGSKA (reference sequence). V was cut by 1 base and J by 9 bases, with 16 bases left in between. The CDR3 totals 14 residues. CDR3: CSARGRFAVTEQFF. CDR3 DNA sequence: TGCAGTGCTAGAGGAAGGTTCGCCGTCACTGAGCAGTTCTTC.

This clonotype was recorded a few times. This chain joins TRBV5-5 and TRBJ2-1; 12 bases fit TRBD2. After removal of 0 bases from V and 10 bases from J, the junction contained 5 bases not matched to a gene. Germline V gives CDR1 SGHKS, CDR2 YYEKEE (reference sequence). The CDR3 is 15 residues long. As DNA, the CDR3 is TGTGCCAGCAGCTTGGGACTAGCGGGAGCCAGGGAGCAGTTCTTC. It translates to CASSLGLAGAREQFF.

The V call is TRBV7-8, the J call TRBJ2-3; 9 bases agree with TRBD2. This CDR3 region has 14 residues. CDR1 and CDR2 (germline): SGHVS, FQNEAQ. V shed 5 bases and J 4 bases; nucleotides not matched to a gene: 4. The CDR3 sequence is CASSPGTSPDTQYF. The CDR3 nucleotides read TGTGCCAGCAGCCCTGGGACTAGCCCAGATACGCAGTATTTT.

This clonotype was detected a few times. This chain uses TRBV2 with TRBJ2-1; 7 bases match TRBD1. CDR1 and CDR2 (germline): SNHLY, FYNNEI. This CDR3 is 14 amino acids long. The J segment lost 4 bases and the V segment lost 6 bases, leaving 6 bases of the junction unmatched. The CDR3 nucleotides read TGTGCCAGCAGGGGGACAGAGCCTTACAATGAGCAGTTCTTC. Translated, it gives CASRGTEPYNEQFF.

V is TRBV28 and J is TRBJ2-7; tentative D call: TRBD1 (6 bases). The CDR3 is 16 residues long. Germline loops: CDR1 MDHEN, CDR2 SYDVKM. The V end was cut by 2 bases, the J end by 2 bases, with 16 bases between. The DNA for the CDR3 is TGTGCCAGCAGTTTACCTGGACAGAGGGCCACCTACGAGCAGTACTTC. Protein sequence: CASSLPGQRATYEQYF.